This T cell receptor beta chain was observed in a study of cytomegalovirus exposure and HLA in healthy donors. Study observations and caveats: In an earlier analysis, productive rearrangement rates for most beta V segments clustered near 87% or 30%. In vitro experiments confirmed that a few CMV-associated chains were specific for CMV antigens. Across donors, presence/absence analyses took sequencing depth to be roughly uniform.

On this clone itself: Its antigen is currently unknown.

Germline assignment: CDR1 LNHDA and CDR2 SQIVND (reference sequence). V lost 2 bases to trimming and J lost 7 bases, with 12 bases between them. This CDR3 is 14 amino acids long. PCR amplification relied on 60 Vbeta primers (plus 13 Jbeta primers). As originally analysed: Unique TCR beta chains totaled about 73 million in a later count, with around 11 million of them shared. TCRdb's copy holds only in-frame clones and misses some; the assay was immunoSEQ multiplex PCR. V and J calls and clone size are given by that table; D and trimming were obtained from the DNA. Among approximately 190,000 clones, roughly 70% were seen once, and the ten largest hold about 1.7%.

The material sequenced was PBMCs. The sequence was collected from a woman aged 25-40 years in good health and CMV-seronegative. The chain couples TRBV19 to TRBJ2-1; tentative D call: TRBD1 (6 bases). CDR3: CASSILSGQNEQFF. CDR3 in DNA: TGTGCCAGTAGTATACTCTCCGGACAGAATGAGCAGTTCTTC.